This is a list of T cell receptor beta chains from one sample in a study of vaccination effects on CD4 cells after COVID-19. Antigen specificity for these receptors is unknown. This table comes from immunoSEQ multiplex PCR, and its TCRdb copy is limited to in-frame clones, with some not included. There are 45,000 to 60,000 clones in the sample; 75% to 80% occur only once, and 12% lies in the top ten. The sample here was CD4+ T cells from PBMCs cultured without peptide, taken before COVID-19 vaccination. The receptors originated from a human donor who had a prior SARS-CoV-2 infection. Both conserved end residues are trimmed from each CDR3.

J gene,V gene,CDR3 protein
TRBJ2-3,TRBV29-1,SGGGLAGFSSTDTQY
TRBJ2-1,TRBV4-2,ASSQPGTSDYNEQF
TRBJ2-3,TRBV19,ASTTSGRTDTQY
TRBJ2-5,TRBV9,ASSVVPQGFGGTQY
TRBJ2-1,TRBV7-6,ASSLGRTSGNEQF
TRBJ2-3,TRBV7-2,ASSLEGGAPTQY
TRBJ2-6,TRBV7-9,ASTRRGANVLT
TRBJ2-7,TRBV4-2,ASSQRGTSTPYEQY
TRBJ2-5,TRBV5-1,ASSFGLAGGNIQETQY
TRBJ1-2,TRBV10-3,AISNYRGEGYGYT
TRBJ1-3,TRBV7-9,ASSSTRRSGNTIY
TRBJ2-2,TRBV7-3,ASSLDRVGGELF
TRBJ2-3,TRBV5-1,ASSLGTNTDTQY